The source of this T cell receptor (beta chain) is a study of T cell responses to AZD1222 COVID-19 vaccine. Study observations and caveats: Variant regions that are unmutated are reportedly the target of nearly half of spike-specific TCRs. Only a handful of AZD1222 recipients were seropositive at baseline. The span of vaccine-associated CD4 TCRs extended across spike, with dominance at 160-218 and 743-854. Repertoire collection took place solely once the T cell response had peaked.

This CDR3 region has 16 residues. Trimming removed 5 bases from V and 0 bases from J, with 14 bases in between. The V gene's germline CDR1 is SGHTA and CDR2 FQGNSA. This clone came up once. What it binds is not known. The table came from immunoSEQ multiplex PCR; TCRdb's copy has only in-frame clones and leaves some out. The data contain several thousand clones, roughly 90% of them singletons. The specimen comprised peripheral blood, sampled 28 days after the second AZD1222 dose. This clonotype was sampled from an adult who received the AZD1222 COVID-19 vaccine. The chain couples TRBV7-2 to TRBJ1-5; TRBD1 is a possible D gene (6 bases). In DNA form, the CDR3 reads TGTGCCAGCAGCCCAGAGACAGGTTATAGCAATCAGCCCCAGCATTTT. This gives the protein CASSPETGYSNQPQHF.